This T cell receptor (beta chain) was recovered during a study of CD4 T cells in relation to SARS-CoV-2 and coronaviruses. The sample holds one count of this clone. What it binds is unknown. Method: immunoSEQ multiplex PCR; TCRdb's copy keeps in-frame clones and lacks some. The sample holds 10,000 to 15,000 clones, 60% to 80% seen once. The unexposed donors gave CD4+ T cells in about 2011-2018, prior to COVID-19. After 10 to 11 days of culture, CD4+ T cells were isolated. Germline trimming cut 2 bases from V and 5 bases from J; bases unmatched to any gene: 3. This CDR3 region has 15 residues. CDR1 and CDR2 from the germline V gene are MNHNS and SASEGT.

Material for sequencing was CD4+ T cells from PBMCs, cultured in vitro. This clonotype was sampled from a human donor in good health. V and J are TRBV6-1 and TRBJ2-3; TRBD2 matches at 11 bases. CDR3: CASSELAGGRDTQYF. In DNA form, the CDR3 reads TGTGCCAGCAGTGAACTAGCGGGAGGCCGAGATACGCAGTATTTT.